This T cell receptor beta chain was captured in a study of blood T cell repertoires in COVID-19. Study information: Acute and convalescent COVID-19 specimens originated in the United States, Italy and Spain. In each case, the material was cDNA or gDNA derived from T cells, B-cell-depleted T cells, or PBMCs.

The CDR3 length is 12 residues. CDR1 and CDR2 from the germline V gene are SGHRS and YFSETQ. V was pared by 3 bases and J by 6 bases, with 8 bases between. Methods used by the authors: Amplification of reference gene primers was used by the study to estimate nucleated cell counts. Assay: immunoSEQ multiplex PCR; the TCRdb copy retains only in-frame clones and omits some. The V and J calls and clone size were taken over from that table, and D and trimming were inferred from the DNA. The data show some 130,000 clones, with 60% to 75% seen just once and 1.9% held by the top ten. Sequenced sample: peripheral blood. This TCR was sampled from a woman in her seventies with acute or convalescent COVID-19. The J gene is TRBJ2-3, the V gene TRBV5-1; D not resolved. The CDR3 sequence: CASSSSRDTQYF. CDR3 bases: TGCGCCAGCAGCTCTTCCCGGGATACGCAGTATTTT. Drawing the rest from reference TRBV5-1 and TRBJ2-3, the complete variable domain is KAGVTQTPRYLIKTRGQQVTLSCSPISGHRSVSWYQQTPGQGLQFLFEYFSETQRNKGNFPGRFSGRQFSNSRSEMNVSTLELGDSALYLCASSSSRDTQYFGPGTRLTVL.